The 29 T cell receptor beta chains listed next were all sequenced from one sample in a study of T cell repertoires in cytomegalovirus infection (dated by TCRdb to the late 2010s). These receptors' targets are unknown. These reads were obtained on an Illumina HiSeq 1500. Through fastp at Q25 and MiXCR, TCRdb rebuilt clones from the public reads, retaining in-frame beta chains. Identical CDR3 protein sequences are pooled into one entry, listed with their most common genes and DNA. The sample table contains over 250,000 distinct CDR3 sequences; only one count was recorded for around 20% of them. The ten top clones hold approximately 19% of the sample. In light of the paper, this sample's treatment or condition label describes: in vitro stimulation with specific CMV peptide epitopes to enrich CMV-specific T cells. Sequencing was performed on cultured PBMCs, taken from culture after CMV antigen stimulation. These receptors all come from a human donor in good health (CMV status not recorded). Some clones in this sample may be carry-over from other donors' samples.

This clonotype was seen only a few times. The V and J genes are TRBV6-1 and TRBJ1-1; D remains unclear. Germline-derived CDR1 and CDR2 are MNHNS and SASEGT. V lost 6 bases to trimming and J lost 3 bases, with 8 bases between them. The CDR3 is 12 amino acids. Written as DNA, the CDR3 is TGTGCCAGCAGGGATGTGTACACTGAAGCTTTCTTT. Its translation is CASRDVYTEAFF.

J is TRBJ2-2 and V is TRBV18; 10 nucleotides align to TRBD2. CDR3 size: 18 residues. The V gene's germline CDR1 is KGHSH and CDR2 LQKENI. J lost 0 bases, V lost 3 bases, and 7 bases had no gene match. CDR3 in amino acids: CASSPRGLAFANTGELFF. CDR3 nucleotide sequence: TGTGCCAGCTCACCGCGGGGACTAGCGTTCGCGAACACCGGGGAGCTGTTTTTT.

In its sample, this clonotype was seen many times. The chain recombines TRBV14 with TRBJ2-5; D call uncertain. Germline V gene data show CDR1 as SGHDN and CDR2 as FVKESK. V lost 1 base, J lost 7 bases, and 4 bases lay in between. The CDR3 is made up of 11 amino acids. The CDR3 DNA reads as TGTGCCAGCAGCCAAGCGATGACCCAGTACTTC. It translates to CASSQAMTQYF.

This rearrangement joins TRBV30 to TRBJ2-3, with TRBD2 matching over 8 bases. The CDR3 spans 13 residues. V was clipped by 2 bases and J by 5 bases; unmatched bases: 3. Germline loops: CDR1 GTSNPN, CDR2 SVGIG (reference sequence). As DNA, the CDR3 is TGTGCCTGGAGTCTCGGGGGGGGAGATACGCAGTATTTT. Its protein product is CAWSLGGGDTQYF.

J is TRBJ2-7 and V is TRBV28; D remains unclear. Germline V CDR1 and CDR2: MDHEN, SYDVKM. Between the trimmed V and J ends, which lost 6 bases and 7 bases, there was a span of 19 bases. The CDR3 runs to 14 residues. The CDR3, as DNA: TGTGCCAGCAGATCCGGGTTTAAATCGTGGGAGCAGTACTTC. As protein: CASRSGFKSWEQYF. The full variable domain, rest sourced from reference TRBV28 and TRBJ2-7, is DVKVTQSSRYLVKRTGEKVFLECVQDMDHENMFWYRQDPGLGLRLIYFSYDVKMKEKGDIPEGYSVSREKKERFSLILESASTNQTSMYLCASRSGFKSWEQYFGPGTRLTVT.

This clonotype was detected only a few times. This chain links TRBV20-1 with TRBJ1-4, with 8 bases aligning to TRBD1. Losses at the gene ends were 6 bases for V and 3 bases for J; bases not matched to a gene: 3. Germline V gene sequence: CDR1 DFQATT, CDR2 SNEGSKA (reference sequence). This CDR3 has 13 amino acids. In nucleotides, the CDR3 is TGCAGTGCCTTGACAGGGGCTAATGAAAAACTGTTTTTT. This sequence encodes CSALTGANEKLFF.

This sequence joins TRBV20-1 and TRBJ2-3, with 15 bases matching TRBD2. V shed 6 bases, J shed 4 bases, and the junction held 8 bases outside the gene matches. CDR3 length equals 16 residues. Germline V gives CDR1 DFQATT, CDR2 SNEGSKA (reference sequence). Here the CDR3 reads CSATGTSGRIADTQYF. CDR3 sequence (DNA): TGCAGTGCCACAGGGACTAGCGGGAGGATCGCAGATACGCAGTATTTT.

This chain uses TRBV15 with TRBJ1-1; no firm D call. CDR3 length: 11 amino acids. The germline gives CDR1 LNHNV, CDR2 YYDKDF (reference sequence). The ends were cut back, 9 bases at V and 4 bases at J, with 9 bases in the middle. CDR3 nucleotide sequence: TGTGCCACTGGTAGCCTCACTGAAGCTTTCTTT. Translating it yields CATGSLTEAFF.

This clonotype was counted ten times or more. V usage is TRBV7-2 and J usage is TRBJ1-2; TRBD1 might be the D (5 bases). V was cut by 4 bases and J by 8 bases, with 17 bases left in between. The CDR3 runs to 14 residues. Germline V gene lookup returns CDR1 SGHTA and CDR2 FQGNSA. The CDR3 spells CASSSPGTKPGYTF. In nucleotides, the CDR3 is TGTGCCAGCAGCTCCCCCGGGACTAAACCAGGCTACACCTTC.

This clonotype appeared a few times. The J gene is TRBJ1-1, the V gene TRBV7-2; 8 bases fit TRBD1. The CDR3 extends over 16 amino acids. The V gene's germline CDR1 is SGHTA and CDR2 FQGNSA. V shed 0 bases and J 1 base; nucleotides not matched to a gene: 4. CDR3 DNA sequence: TGTGCCAGCAGCTTAGCCCGACAGGGGTGGAACACTGAAGCTTTCTTT. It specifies CASSLARQGWNTEAFF.

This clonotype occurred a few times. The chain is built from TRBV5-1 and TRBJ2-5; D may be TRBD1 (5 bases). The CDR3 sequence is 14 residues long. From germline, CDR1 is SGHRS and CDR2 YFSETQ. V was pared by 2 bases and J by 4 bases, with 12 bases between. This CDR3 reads CASSLDVRVETQYF. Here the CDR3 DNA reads TGCGCCAGCAGCTTAGACGTCAGGGTAGAGACCCAGTACTTC.

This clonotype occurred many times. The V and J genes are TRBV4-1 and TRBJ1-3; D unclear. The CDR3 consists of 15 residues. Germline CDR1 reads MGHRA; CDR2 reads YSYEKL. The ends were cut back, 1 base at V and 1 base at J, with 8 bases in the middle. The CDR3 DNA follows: TGCGCCAGCAGCCAAGTGAGGCCATCTGGAAACACCATATATTTT. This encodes CASSQVRPSGNTIYF.

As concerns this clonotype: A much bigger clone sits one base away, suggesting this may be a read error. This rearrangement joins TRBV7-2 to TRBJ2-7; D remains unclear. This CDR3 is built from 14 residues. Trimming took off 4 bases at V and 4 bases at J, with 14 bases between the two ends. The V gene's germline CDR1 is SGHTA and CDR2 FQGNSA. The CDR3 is CASSSGPSQYEQYF. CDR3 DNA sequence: TGTGCCAGCAGCTCAGGTCCATCACAGTACGAGCAGTACTTC.

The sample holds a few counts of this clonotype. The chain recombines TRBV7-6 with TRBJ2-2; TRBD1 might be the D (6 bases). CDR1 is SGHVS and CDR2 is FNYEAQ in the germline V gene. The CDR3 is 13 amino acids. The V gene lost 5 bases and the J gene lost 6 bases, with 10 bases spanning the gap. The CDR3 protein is CASSADRSGELFF. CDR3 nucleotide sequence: TGTGCCAGCAGCGCCGACAGGTCCGGGGAGCTGTTTTTT.

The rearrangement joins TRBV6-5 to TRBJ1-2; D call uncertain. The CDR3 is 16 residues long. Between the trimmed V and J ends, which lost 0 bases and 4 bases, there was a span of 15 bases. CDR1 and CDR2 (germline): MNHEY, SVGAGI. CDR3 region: CASSYSRADSFYGYTF. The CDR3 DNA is TGTGCCAGCAGTTACTCCCGGGCAGATTCATTCTATGGCTACACCTTC.

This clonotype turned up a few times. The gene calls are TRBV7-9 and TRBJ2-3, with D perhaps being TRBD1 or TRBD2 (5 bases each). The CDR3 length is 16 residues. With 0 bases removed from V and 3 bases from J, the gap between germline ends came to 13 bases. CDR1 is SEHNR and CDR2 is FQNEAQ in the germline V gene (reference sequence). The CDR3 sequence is CASSLAARGATDTQYF. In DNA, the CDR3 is TGTGCCAGCAGCTTAGCTGCTAGAGGGGCGACAGATACGCAGTATTTT.

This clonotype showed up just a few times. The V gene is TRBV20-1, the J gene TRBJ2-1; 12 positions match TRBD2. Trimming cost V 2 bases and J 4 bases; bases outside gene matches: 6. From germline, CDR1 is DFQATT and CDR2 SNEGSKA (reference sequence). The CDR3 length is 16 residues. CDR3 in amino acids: CSARSRLAGVYNEQFF. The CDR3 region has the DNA TGCAGTGCTAGATCAAGACTAGCGGGAGTGTACAATGAGCAGTTCTTC.

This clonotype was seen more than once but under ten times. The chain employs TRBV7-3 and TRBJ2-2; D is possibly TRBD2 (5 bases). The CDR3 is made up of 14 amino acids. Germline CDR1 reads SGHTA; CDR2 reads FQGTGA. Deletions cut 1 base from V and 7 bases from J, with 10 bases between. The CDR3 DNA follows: TGTGCCAGCAGCTTAAAGCTAGCCAACGGGGAGCTGTTTTTT. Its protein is CASSLKLANGELFF.

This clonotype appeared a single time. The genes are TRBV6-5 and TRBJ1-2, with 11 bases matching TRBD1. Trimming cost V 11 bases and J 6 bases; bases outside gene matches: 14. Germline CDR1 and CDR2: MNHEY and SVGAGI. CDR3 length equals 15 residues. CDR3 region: CACSGRTGGADGYTF. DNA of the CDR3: TGTGCCTGCTCGGGGAGGACAGGGGGCGCAGATGGCTACACCTTC.

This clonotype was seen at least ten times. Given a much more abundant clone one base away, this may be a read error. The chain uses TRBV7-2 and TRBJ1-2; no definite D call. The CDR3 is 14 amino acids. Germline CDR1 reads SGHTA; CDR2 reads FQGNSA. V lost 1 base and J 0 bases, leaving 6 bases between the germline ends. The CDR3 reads CASSLDYTNYGYTF. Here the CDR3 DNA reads TGTGCCAGCAGCTTAGATTACACTAACTATGGCTACACCTTC.

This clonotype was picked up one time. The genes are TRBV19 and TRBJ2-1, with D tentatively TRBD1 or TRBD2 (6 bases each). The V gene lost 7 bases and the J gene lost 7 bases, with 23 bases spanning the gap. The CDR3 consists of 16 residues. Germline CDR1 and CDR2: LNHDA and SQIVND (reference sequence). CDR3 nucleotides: TGTGCCAGTAATCCTCCCGGAGGGGGAGTCGGGAATGAGCAGTTCTTC. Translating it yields CASNPPGGGVGNEQFF.

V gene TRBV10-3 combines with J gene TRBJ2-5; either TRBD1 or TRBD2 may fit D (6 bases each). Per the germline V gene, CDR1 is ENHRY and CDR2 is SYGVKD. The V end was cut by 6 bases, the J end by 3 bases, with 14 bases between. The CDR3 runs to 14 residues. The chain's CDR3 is CAIRGASAKETQYF. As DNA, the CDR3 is TGTGCCATCAGGGGGGCTAGCGCAAAAGAGACCCAGTACTTC.

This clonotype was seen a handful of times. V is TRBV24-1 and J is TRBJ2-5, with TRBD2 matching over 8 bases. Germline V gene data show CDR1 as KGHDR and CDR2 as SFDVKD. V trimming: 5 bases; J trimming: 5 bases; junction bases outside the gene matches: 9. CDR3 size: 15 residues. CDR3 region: CATSVSSGSWETQYF. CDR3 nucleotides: TGTGCCACCAGTGTGTCAAGCGGGAGCTGGGAGACCCAGTACTTC.

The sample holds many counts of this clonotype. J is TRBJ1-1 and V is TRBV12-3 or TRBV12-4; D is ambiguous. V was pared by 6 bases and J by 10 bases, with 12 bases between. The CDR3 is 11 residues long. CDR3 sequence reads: CASSNSRRAFF. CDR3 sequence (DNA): TGTGCCAGCAGCAATTCCAGGCGAGCTTTCTTT.

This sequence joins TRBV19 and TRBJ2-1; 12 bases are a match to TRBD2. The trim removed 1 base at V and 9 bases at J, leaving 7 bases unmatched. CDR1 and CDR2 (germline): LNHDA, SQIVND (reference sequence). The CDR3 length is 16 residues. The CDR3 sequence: CASSIVTSGRKAEQFF. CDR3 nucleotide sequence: TGTGCCAGTAGTATAGTGACTAGCGGGAGAAAGGCTGAGCAGTTCTTC.

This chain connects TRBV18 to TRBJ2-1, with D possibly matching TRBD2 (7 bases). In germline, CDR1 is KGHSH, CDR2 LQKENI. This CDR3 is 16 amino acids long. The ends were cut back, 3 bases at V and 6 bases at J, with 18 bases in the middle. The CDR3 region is CASSPYGGGDSNEQFF. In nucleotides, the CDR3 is TGTGCCAGCTCACCTTATGGCGGGGGCGATTCCAATGAGCAGTTCTTC.

In DNA, the CDR3 is TGTGCCAGCAGTTTAATAGGGGGCCGGGAAGCTTTCTTT. Encoded protein: CASSLIGGREAFF. The chain couples TRBV28 to TRBJ1-1; 7 positions match TRBD1. The CDR3 runs 13 residues. Germline V CDR1 and CDR2: MDHEN, SYDVKM. J was trimmed by 8 bases and V by 2 bases; bases with no gene match: 5.

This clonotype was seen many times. CDR3 sequence: CASSALGASTDTQYF. The CDR3 coding sequence is TGTGCCAGCTCAGCACTGGGTGCTAGCACAGATACGCAGTATTTT. The gene calls are TRBV18 and TRBJ2-3; D remains unclear. This CDR3 has 15 residues. Per the germline V gene, CDR1 is KGHSH and CDR2 is LQKENI. V gave up 5 bases and J gave up 0 bases, with 12 bases separating them.

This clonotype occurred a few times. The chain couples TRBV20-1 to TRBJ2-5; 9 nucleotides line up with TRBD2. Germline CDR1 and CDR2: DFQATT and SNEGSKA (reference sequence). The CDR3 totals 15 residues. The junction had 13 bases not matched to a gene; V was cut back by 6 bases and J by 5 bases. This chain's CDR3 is CSAGGSGSEYETQYF. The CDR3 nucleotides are TGCAGTGCGGGGGGTAGCGGGAGTGAATACGAGACCCAGTACTTC.